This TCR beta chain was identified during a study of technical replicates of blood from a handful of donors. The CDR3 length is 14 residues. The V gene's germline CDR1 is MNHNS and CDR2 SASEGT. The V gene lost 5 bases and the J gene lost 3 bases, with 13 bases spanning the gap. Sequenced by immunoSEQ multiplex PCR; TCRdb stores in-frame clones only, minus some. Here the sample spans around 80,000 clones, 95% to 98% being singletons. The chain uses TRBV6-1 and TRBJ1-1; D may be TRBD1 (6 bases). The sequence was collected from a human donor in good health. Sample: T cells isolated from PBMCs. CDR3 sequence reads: CASSLTGGHTEAFF. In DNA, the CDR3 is TGTGCCAGCAGTCTCACGGGGGGGCACACTGAAGCTTTCTTT.